The 17 T cell receptor beta chains presented below share a single source sample, sequenced in a study of blood T cell repertoires in COVID-19. This table comes from immunoSEQ multiplex PCR, and its TCRdb copy is limited to in-frame clones, with some not included. The repertoire includes roughly 97,000 clones, approximately 90% of them detected once, and 1.5% to 2% sits in the top ten. Sequenced input: peripheral blood. These receptors all stem from a man aged 55-75 years with acute or convalescent COVID-19.

As for this clone: Within the sample, other DNA sequences also encode this same CDR3. The J gene is TRBJ1-2, the V gene TRBV6-5; D call uncertain. V was trimmed by 6 bases and J by 2 bases, leaving 10 bases between them. CDR1 and CDR2 from the germline V gene are MNHEY and SVGAGI. The CDR3 consists of 13 residues. CDR3 protein: CASSPTGNYGYTF. The CDR3 nucleotides are TGTGCCAGCAGCCCGACGGGAAACTATGGCTACACCTTC.

This chain joins TRBV25-1 and TRBJ2-7; TRBD2 matches 8 bases. V dropped 6 bases and J dropped 6; count of bases not matched to a gene: 4. The CDR3 contains 12 residues. The germline V gene encodes CDR1 MGHDK and CDR2 SYGVNS. The CDR3 region is CASSPRGGEQYF. The DNA for the CDR3 is TGTGCCAGCAGCCCCCGGGGGGGCGAGCAGTACTTC.

The chain has TRBV7-6 and TRBJ2-1; 11 nucleotides align to TRBD2. J gave up 7 bases and V 3 bases, and 8 bases lay outside the gene matches. CDR3 length: 16 amino acids. Looked up from germline, CDR1 is SGHVS and CDR2 is FNYEAQ. The CDR3, as DNA: TGTGCCAGCAGCTTGGGGGCTAGCGGGGGGAGAAATGAGCAGTTCTTC. Translated: CASSLGASGGRNEQFF.

The chain uses TRBV6-5 and TRBJ1-2; D is unresolved. The V end was cut by 5 bases, the J end by 0 bases, with 4 bases between. This CDR3 has 12 amino acids. In germline, CDR1 is MNHEY, CDR2 SVGAGI. CDR3 nucleotide sequence: TGTGCCAGCAGTCCAGCTAACTATGGCTACACCTTC. Its translation is CASSPANYGYTF.

The chain couples TRBV29-1 to TRBJ1-1; TRBD1 agrees at 8 bases. Germline lookup yields CDR1 SQVTM and CDR2 ANQGSEA. This CDR3 region has 11 residues. The junction had 2 bases not matched to a gene; V was cut back by 7 bases and J by 4 bases. The CDR3: CSATGGTEAFF. DNA for the CDR3: TGCAGCGCCACAGGGGGCACTGAAGCTTTCTTT.

The chain couples TRBV6-2 or TRBV6-3 to TRBJ1-2, with TRBD1 matching 9 bases. Looked up from germline, CDR1 is MNHEY and CDR2 is SVGEGT. The CDR3 covers 13 residues. V trimming: 5 bases; J trimming: 5 bases; junction bases outside the gene matches: 3. The CDR3 is CASSRTGDYGYTF. CDR3 in DNA: TGTGCCAGCAGTCGGACAGGGGATTATGGCTACACCTTC.

This chain joins TRBV5-1 and TRBJ1-1; D ambiguous. Per the germline V gene, CDR1 is SGHRS and CDR2 is YFSETQ. V lost 6 bases and J lost 4, with 10 bases in between. This CDR3 comprises 12 residues. DNA for the CDR3: TGCGCCAGCAAAGTCTCGGGCACTGAAGCTTTCTTT. Translation gives CASKVSGTEAFF.

This chain links TRBV19 with TRBJ2-2, with no clear D. V was shortened by 1 base and J by 0 bases, with 6 bases between the two germline ends. Looked up from germline, CDR1 is LNHDA and CDR2 is SQIVND (reference sequence). The CDR3 runs 15 residues. As DNA, the CDR3 is TGTGCCAGTAGTATAGGGCAGACGAACACCGGGGAGCTGTTTTTT. Protein product: CASSIGQTNTGELFF.

The rearrangement links TRBV6-5 to TRBJ1-1; 9 nucleotides line up with TRBD1. The CDR3 covers 14 residues. In germline, CDR1 is MNHEY, CDR2 SVGAGI. With 7 bases clipped from V and 4 bases from J, the junction kept 7 bases outside the gene matches. CDR3 DNA sequence: TGTGCCAGCAAATACAGGGGGCTCCGCACTGAAGCTTTCTTT. Its protein product is CASKYRGLRTEAFF.

The chain links TRBV14 to TRBJ1-2; D gene uncertain. Germline V gene sequence: CDR1 SGHDN, CDR2 FVKESK. V lost 0 bases, J lost 2 bases, and 4 bases lay in between. CDR3 size: 13 residues. The chain's CDR3 is CASSQDRNYGYTF. For the CDR3, the DNA is TGTGCCAGCAGCCAAGATCGGAACTATGGCTACACCTTC.

This rearrangement joins TRBV10-3 to TRBJ1-1; 7 nucleotides match TRBD1. V dropped 5 bases and J dropped 6; count of bases not matched to a gene: 3. Germline loops: CDR1 ENHRY, CDR2 SYGVKD. The CDR3 sequence is 12 residues long. CDR3 protein: CAISSTGPEAFF. CDR3 nucleotides: TGTGCCATCAGTTCGACAGGGCCTGAAGCTTTCTTT.

This clone was detected only once. V is TRBV25-1 and J is TRBJ1-4; 7 bases are shared with TRBD1. This CDR3 has 15 residues. Unmatched junction bases numbered 8, after V lost 10 bases and J lost 0 bases. In germline, CDR1 is MGHDK, CDR2 SYGVNS. This chain's CDR3 is CATGTEGTTNEKLFF. CDR3 sequence (DNA): TGTGCCACCGGGACAGAGGGTACAACTAATGAAAAACTGTTTTTT.

This chain uses TRBV6-1 with TRBJ1-5; D is undetermined. Germline V lookup: CDR1 MNHNS, CDR2 SASEGT. Deletions cut 1 base from V and 4 bases from J, with 23 bases between. The CDR3 is 19 amino acids. The CDR3 spells CASSEDAVPSPLKNQPQHF. The CDR3, as DNA: TGTGCCAGCAGTGAAGATGCAGTCCCGTCCCCCTTAAAGAATCAGCCCCAGCATTTT.

CDR3 amino acids: CASSEKGYSNQPQHF. In nucleotides, the CDR3 is TGTGCCAGCAGCGAGAAGGGGTATAGCAATCAGCCCCAGCATTTT. The chain combines TRBV6-5 with TRBJ1-5; weak D call: TRBD1 (5 bases). Germline CDR1 is MNHEY and CDR2 is SVGAGI. The CDR3 consists of 15 residues. Trimming removed 6 bases from V and 0 bases from J, with 12 bases in between.

This chain connects TRBV5-1 to TRBJ1-4, with 7 bases that match TRBD1. The CDR3 spans 15 residues. Losses at the gene ends were 0 bases for V and 4 bases for J; bases not matched to a gene: 3. CDR1 and CDR2 from the germline V gene are SGHRS and YFSETQ. CDR3 protein: CASSLGQGVNEKLFF. CDR3 sequence (DNA): TGCGCCAGCAGCTTGGGCCAGGGGGTTAATGAAAAACTGTTTTTT.

This clone was seen only once. The rearrangement joins TRBV2 to TRBJ1-5, with 7 bases fitting TRBD1. Germline trimming cut 7 bases from V and 2 bases from J; bases unmatched to any gene: 8. This CDR3 contains 15 residues. CDR1 and CDR2 from the germline V gene are SNHLY and FYNNEI. The CDR3 DNA sequence: TGTGCCAGCAAAATCGAGGGGGCGGGCAATCAGCCCCAGCATTTT. Its translation: CASKIEGAGNQPQHF.

This clone was picked up one time. The chain recombines TRBV6-5 with TRBJ1-6; 9 bases agree with TRBD1. Germline CDR1 MNHEY, CDR2 SVGAGI. The CDR3 totals 15 residues. The J segment lost 9 bases and the V segment lost 6 bases, leaving 9 bases of the junction unmatched. Here the CDR3 DNA reads TGTGCCAGCAGAATCGAGGGGACAGGGAGTTCACCCCTCCACTTT. Protein product: CASRIEGTGSSPLHF.